A single sample gave rise to the 32 T cell receptor beta chains below, sequenced in a study of T cell repertoires in cytomegalovirus infection. MiXCR, run by TCRdb on the reads, gives a single entry per CDR3 protein. The sample records about 83,000 distinct CDR3 sequences, approximately 46% being singletons. No antigen has been assigned to these receptors. Sequencing was performed on CD8+ T cells from cultured PBMCs, taken from culture after CMV antigen stimulation. Receptor source: a human donor in good health (CMV status not recorded). Some clones in this sample may be carry-over from other donors' samples.

This clonotype has more than one count but fewer than ten. J is TRBJ2-1 and V is TRBV7-6; TRBD1 aligns across 10 bases. V lost 0 bases, J lost 8 bases, and 4 bases stayed unmatched. This CDR3 is 15 amino acids long. The V gene's germline CDR1 is SGHVS and CDR2 FNYEAQ. The CDR3 region has the DNA TGTGCCAGCAGCTTAGCCGGACAGGGGGGTCATGAGCAGTTCTTC. Its translation is CASSLAGQGGHEQFF.

The genes are TRBV7-9 and TRBJ1-1, with 7 bases that match TRBD1. J gave up 5 bases and V 3 bases, and 9 bases lay outside the gene matches. From germline, CDR1 is SEHNR and CDR2 FQNEAQ (reference sequence). The CDR3 totals 15 residues. CDR3 coding DNA: TGTGCCAGCAGCTTTACAGGGAGGGGGCAAACTGAAGCTTTCTTT. Amino acid sequence: CASSFTGRGQTEAFF.

The CDR3 protein is CSVEEGTDYGYTF. CDR3 coding DNA: TGCAGCGTTGAAGAGGGGACAGACTATGGCTACACCTTC. This chain connects TRBV29-1 to TRBJ1-2, with 7 bases lining up with TRBD1. The CDR3 totals 13 residues. Germline loops: CDR1 SQVTM, CDR2 ANQGSEA. V was pared by 0 bases and J by 3 bases, with 1 base of the junction left unmatched.

The chain's CDR3 is CSVEGTSGALSYNEQFF. In nucleotides, the CDR3 is TGCAGCGTTGAAGGGACTAGCGGAGCCCTCTCCTACAATGAGCAGTTCTTC. The V call is TRBV29-1, the J call TRBJ2-1, with 10 bases fitting TRBD2. With 1 base clipped from V and 0 bases from J, the junction kept 6 bases outside the gene matches. Germline CDR1 and CDR2: SQVTM and ANQGSEA. The CDR3 is 17 amino acids.

The J gene is TRBJ1-5, the V gene TRBV12-3 or TRBV12-4; unclear D gene. CDR3 length: 16 amino acids. Trimming stripped 6 bases from V and 0 bases from J, with 15 bases between. The DNA for the CDR3 is TGTGCCAGCAGCCATGGATTACCCCATAGCAATCAGCCCCAGCATTTT. Amino acid sequence: CASSHGLPHSNQPQHF.

This clonotype occurred a few times. This rearrangement joins TRBV7-2 to TRBJ2-5; 10 bases line up with TRBD2. This CDR3 is built from 19 residues. CDR1 SGHTA and CDR2 FQGNSA come from the germline V gene. J was trimmed by 5 bases and V by 4 bases; bases with no gene match: 19. The chain's CDR3 is CASSSPTYLAGASKETQYF. The CDR3 DNA reads TGTGCCAGCAGCTCCCCCACCTATCTAGCGGGAGCCAGTAAGGAGACCCAGTACTTC.

The chain combines TRBV11-1 with TRBJ2-7; D remains unclear. The length of the CDR3 is 13 residues. Germline CDR1 and CDR2: SGHAT and FQDESV (reference sequence). Trimming stripped 5 bases from V and 3 bases from J, with 11 bases between. The CDR3 DNA sequence: TGTGCCAGCAGCCGAACTCCGTACTACGAGCAGTACTTC. Translation gives CASSRTPYYEQYF. The whole variable domain, remainder taken from reference TRBV11-1 and TRBJ2-7, is EAEVAQSPRYKITEKSQAVAFWCDPISGHATLYWYRQILGQGPELLVQFQDESVVDDSQLPKDRFSAERLKGVDSTLKIQPAELGDSAMYLCASSRTPYYEQYFGPGTRLTVT.

This sequence joins TRBV5-6 and TRBJ2-3, with 8 bases identical to TRBD2. The junction had 8 bases not matched to a gene; V was cut back by 0 bases and J by 5 bases. CDR3 length: 16 amino acids. Looked up from germline, CDR1 is SGHDT and CDR2 is YYEEEE. The CDR3 coding sequence is TGTGCCAGCAGCTTGGATGGCGGGGGGCTGGGAGATACGCAGTATTTT. Translated: CASSLDGGGLGDTQYF.

To note about this clonotype: Sequence at one end of the junction differs from germline and may be a read error. The J gene is TRBJ1-1, the V gene TRBV6-2 or TRBV6-3, with unresolved D. CDR1 is MNHEY, CDR2 SVGEGT, per germline. The CDR3 covers 14 residues. The CDR3 region has the DNA TGTTCCAGCAGTTCCCCAGAACAGAAAACTGAAGCTTTCTTT. The encoded protein is CSSSSPEQKTEAFF.

V is TRBV12-3 or TRBV12-4 and J is TRBJ2-2; D is perhaps TRBD2 (5 bases). Trimming removed 7 bases at V and 7 bases at J, with 19 bases between. The CDR3 has 15 residues. The CDR3 DNA reads as TGTGCCAGCACCATGGACTCTGGGGTGGGCGGGGAGCTGTTTTTT. It is translated as CASTMDSGVGGELFF.

The chain combines TRBV6-1 with TRBJ2-1, with a tentative D call TRBD2 (5 bases). The CDR3 runs to 15 residues. The V end was cut by 0 bases, the J end by 2 bases, with 8 bases between. Germline CDR1 reads MNHNS; CDR2 reads SASEGT. The CDR3 spells CASSEAGVPYNEQFF. The CDR3 nucleotides read TGTGCCAGCAGTGAAGCGGGAGTACCCTACAATGAGCAGTTCTTC.

A few counts support this clonotype. The chain recombines TRBV7-2 with TRBJ2-2; D is unresolved. The CDR3 is 17 residues long. CDR1 is SGHTA and CDR2 is FQGNSA in the germline V gene. Trimming shortened V by 5 bases and J by 2 bases, and 18 bases separated the two germline ends. The chain's CDR3 is CASSLTGSTANTGELFF. CDR3 in DNA: TGTGCCAGCAGCCTCACCGGCTCGACGGCAAACACCGGGGAGCTGTTTTTT.

The chain is built from TRBV28 and TRBJ2-1; tentatively, D is TRBD1 (6 bases). The CDR3 runs to 15 residues. Germline values: CDR1 MDHEN, CDR2 SYDVKM. V lost 6 bases to trimming and J lost 4 bases, with 16 bases between them. CDR3 coding DNA: TGTGCCAGCAGCGGTTTGCAGCAGGGGTACAATGAGCAGTTCTTC. Its translation is CASSGLQQGYNEQFF.

CDR3 region: CASSFYGLVGAGELFF. The CDR3 nucleotides read TGTGCCAGCAGCTTCTATGGACTAGTAGGGGCCGGGGAGCTGTTTTTT. This chain uses TRBV7-6 with TRBJ2-2; 7 bases line up with TRBD2. CDR1 and CDR2 from the germline V gene are SGHVS and FNYEAQ. This CDR3 comprises 16 residues. Unmatched junction bases numbered 10, after V lost 3 bases and J lost 6 bases.

This clonotype was observed many times. The chain employs TRBV7-2 and TRBJ2-5; TRBD2 matches at 11 bases. Germline-derived CDR1 and CDR2 are SGHTA and FQGNSA. The CDR3 length is 13 residues. V shed 6 bases and J 4 bases; nucleotides not matched to a gene: 1. The CDR3: CASRLAGVETQYF. The CDR3 coding sequence is TGTGCCAGCAGACTAGCGGGAGTAGAGACCCAGTACTTC.

This rearrangement joins TRBV14 to TRBJ1-2, with D possibly TRBD1 on 6 matching bases. The CDR3 consists of 13 residues. Trimming left V 4 bases short and J 4 bases short, with 10 bases between. Germline CDR1 reads SGHDN; CDR2 reads FVKESK. The CDR3, as DNA: TGTGCCAGCAGCCTAGGACAGAGCTATGGCTACACCTTC. The encoded protein is CASSLGQSYGYTF.

The rearrangement uses TRBV7-8 and TRBJ2-2; D ambiguous. In germline, CDR1 is SGHVS, CDR2 FQNEAQ. Trimming took 3 bases from V and 7 from J, leaving 9 bases between them. This CDR3 is 13 amino acids long. The CDR3 is CASSFRQDGELFF. The CDR3 nucleotides are TGTGCCAGCAGCTTCCGCCAGGACGGGGAGCTGTTTTTT.

The genes are TRBV20-1 and TRBJ2-1, with TRBD2 identical over 14 bases. This CDR3 has 18 amino acids. Per the germline V gene, CDR1 is DFQATT and CDR2 is SNEGSKA (reference sequence). The junction had 7 bases not matched to a gene; V was cut back by 0 bases and J by 3 bases. The CDR3: CSARDKGLAGANYNEQFF. DNA for the CDR3: TGCAGTGCTAGAGATAAGGGACTAGCGGGGGCTAACTACAATGAGCAGTTCTTC.

This clonotype was seen more than once but under ten times. The chain combines TRBV15 with TRBJ2-1, with D possibly matching TRBD2 (6 bases). Germline V gives CDR1 LNHNV, CDR2 YYDKDF (reference sequence). The CDR3 length is 16 residues. With 2 bases removed from V and 2 bases from J, the gap between germline ends came to 13 bases. The CDR3, as DNA: TGTGCCACCAGCAGAAAGACTAGTCCTACCTACAATGAGCAGTTCTTC. Its protein is CATSRKTSPTYNEQFF.

This chain joins TRBV6-5 and TRBJ2-7; TRBD1 is a possible D gene (6 bases). V was cut by 4 bases and J by 5 bases, with 15 bases left in between. The CDR3 runs 14 residues. CDR1 and CDR2 from the germline V gene are MNHEY and SVGAGI. The CDR3 DNA reads as TGTGCCAGCAGTTTACCAGGGGTAAGAAACGAGCAGTACTTC. It yields the protein CASSLPGVRNEQYF.

This chain joins TRBV11-2 and TRBJ2-6; D is possibly TRBD1 (5 bases). Trimming removed 2 bases at V and 0 bases at J, with 5 bases between. The germline CDR1 and CDR2 sequences are SGHAT and FQNNGV. The CDR3 spans 15 residues. CDR3 nucleotide sequence: TGTGCCAGCAGCTTAAGGGGCTCTGGGGCCAACGTCCTGACTTTC. This codes for CASSLRGSGANVLTF.

The chain combines TRBV4-2 with TRBJ1-1; TRBD1 might be the D (6 bases). Germline V gives CDR1 LGHNA, CDR2 YNFKEQ. The CDR3 has 15 amino acids. The V end lost 2 bases, the J end lost 1 base, and 11 bases lay between the germline ends. CDR3 bases: TGTGCCAGCAGCCAATTAACAGGGACGAACACTGAAGCTTTCTTT. This gives the protein CASSQLTGTNTEAFF.

The chain carries TRBV2 and TRBJ2-1; maybe TRBD2 (6 bases). The germline V gene has CDR1 SNHLY and CDR2 FYNNEI. The CDR3 consists of 13 residues. Trimming shortened V by 6 bases and J by 6 bases, and 12 bases separated the two germline ends. DNA of the CDR3: TGTGCCAGCAGCGTTAGGGGAGGCAATGAGCAGTTCTTC. It is translated as CASSVRGGNEQFF.

The CDR3 region is CASSDRGIGTEAFF. For the CDR3, the DNA is TGTGCCAGCAGCGACAGGGGAATCGGTACTGAAGCTTTCTTT. The chain uses TRBV27 and TRBJ1-1, with TRBD1 matching over 8 bases. V was clipped by 6 bases and J by 5 bases; unmatched bases: 8. The germline CDR1 and CDR2 sequences are MNHEY and SMNVEV (reference sequence). The CDR3 length is 14 residues.

This clonotype was counted only a few times. A read error may produce the germline difference seen at one junction end. The V and J genes are TRBV7-7 and TRBJ2-3; D is uncertain. Per the germline V gene, CDR1 is SSHAT and CDR2 is FNYEAQ (reference sequence). The CDR3 has 13 residues. CDR3: CASSFSSTDTQYF. The DNA for the CDR3 is TGTGCTAGCAGCTTTTCAAGCACAGATACGCAGTATTTT.

The V gene is TRBV12-3 or TRBV12-4, the J gene TRBJ2-4, with 9 positions matching TRBD1. J lost 0 bases, V lost 6 bases, and 6 bases had no gene match. This CDR3 spans 16 amino acids. For the CDR3, the DNA is TGTGCCAGCAGGGGACAGGGACCTCTAGCCAAAAACATTCAGTACTTC. The encoded protein is CASRGQGPLAKNIQYF.

The V call is TRBV12-3 or TRBV12-4, the J call TRBJ2-7; 10 nucleotides agree with TRBD1. V lost 6 bases and J lost 2; bases outside the gene matches: 4. The CDR3 is 14 residues long. The CDR3 region has the DNA TGTGCCAGCAGCACCGGACAGGGGGCCTACGAGCAGTACTTC. This gives the protein CASSTGQGAYEQYF.

The chain has TRBV4-2 and TRBJ2-5, with 14 bases that match TRBD2. The junction had 5 bases not matched to a gene; V was cut back by 4 bases and J by 1 base. CDR1 is LGHNA and CDR2 is YNFKEQ in the germline V gene. The CDR3 loop spans 17 amino acids. This CDR3 is CASSREGLAGGQETQYF. CDR3 bases: TGTGCCAGCAGCCGAGAAGGACTAGCGGGGGGCCAAGAGACCCAGTACTTC.

V gene TRBV6-2 or TRBV6-3 combines with J gene TRBJ1-3, with D perhaps matching TRBD1 (6 bases). Germline values: CDR1 MNHEY, CDR2 SVGEGT. This CDR3 spans 14 amino acids. The V gene lost 7 bases and the J gene lost 1 base, with 11 bases spanning the gap. CDR3 bases: TGTGCCAGCAAGATCAGGGGATCTGGAAACACCATATATTTT. Its protein is CASKIRGSGNTIYF.

In this sample, this clonotype turned up a few times. The V gene is TRBV24-1, the J gene TRBJ2-1; the D call may be TRBD1 or TRBD2 (5 bases each). The CDR3 sequence is 15 residues long. CDR1 KGHDR and CDR2 SFDVKD come from the germline V gene. The V and J ends lost 0 bases and 4 bases respectively, with 9 bases between them. DNA for the CDR3: TGTGCCACCAGTGATTTGGGGGGAACGTACAATGAGCAGTTCTTC. This sequence encodes CATSDLGGTYNEQFF.

The table lists this clonotype with a few counts. V usage is TRBV11-1 and J usage is TRBJ2-2; D is unclear. The CDR3 contains 13 residues. Trimming pared 0 bases from V and 4 bases from J, leaving 3 bases between. Germline CDR1 and CDR2: SGHAT and FQDESV (reference sequence). The CDR3 nucleotides read TGTGCCAGCAGCTTAGCAACCACCGGGGAGCTGTTTTTT. Encoded protein: CASSLATTGELFF.

This sequence joins TRBV28 and TRBJ2-7; 14 nucleotides match TRBD2. CDR1 is MDHEN and CDR2 is SYDVKM in the germline V gene. V was clipped by 2 bases and J by 7 bases; unmatched bases: 7. The CDR3 extends over 16 amino acids. CDR3 sequence: CASSLPGLAGAAEQYF. In DNA form, the CDR3 reads TGTGCCAGCAGTTTACCGGGACTAGCGGGGGCGGCAGAGCAGTACTTC.